The following is a T cell receptor (beta chain) sequence with its context. TCRdb re-called the PCR reads through MiXCR. This sample has 4,000 to 6,000 clones, with around 28% found just once. This record comes from a study of metastatic and nonmetastatic thyroid tumors. Trimming cost V 5 bases and J 3 bases, with 16 bases left between them. CDR1 and CDR2 (germline): MNHNS, SASEGT. The CDR3 runs 15 residues. Thyroid surgery had not been preceded by any treatment in any patient. The sample comprised adjacent normal tissue. This receptor was obtained from a female donor with papillary thyroid cancer or a benign thyroid nodule (not recorded which). Some clones in this sample may be carry-over from other donors' samples. The chain joins TRBV6-1 to TRBJ1-1; D gene unclear. The DNA of the CDR3 is TGTGCCAGCAGTTTTGGACTTCTGAGGGACACTGAAGCTTTCTTT. It encodes CASSFGLLRDTEAFF.